The source of this T cell receptor beta chain is a study of CD8 T cells in ankylosing spondylitis. TCRdb processed the 5' RACE reads anew with MiXCR; each CDR3 protein has one entry. The sample carries about 360,000 distinct CDR3 sequences, approximately 22% recorded once. With 3 bases removed from V and 5 bases from J, the gap between germline ends came to 7 bases. The CDR3 runs 12 residues. This clonotype occurred a few times. The sample taken for sequencing was blood, either unsorted or a sorted T cell fraction (not recorded which). This TCR was sampled from a male donor with ankylosing spondylitis or in good health (not recorded which). The V and J genes are TRBV12-3 or TRBV12-4 and TRBJ1-1; no clear D. CDR3 sequence (DNA): TGTGCCAGCAGTTTCCGGGGAACTGAAGCTTTCTTT. This translates into CASSFRGTEAFF.